This T cell receptor (beta chain) was documented in a study of T cells expressing NK-cell markers. The overall study: One of eight sequenced donors was HCMV-seronegative; the other seven were seropositive.

TCRdb reprocessed the 5' RACE reads; each CDR3 protein has one entry and no DNA is given. The specimen's table records 440,000 or so distinct CDR3 sequences. The source of this sequence is a woman between 18 and 69 years old in good health. The sample comprised blood T cells: a sorted CD56 or NKG2C T cell subset, CD4+ or CD8+ T cells, or bulk PBMC T cells (not recorded which).

CDR3 region: CASSLVAGETQYF. The chain is built from TRBV27 and TRBJ2-5; the TRBD1 assignment by TCRdb is unverifiable without DNA. The CDR3 is 13 residues long. In germline, CDR1 is MNHEY, CDR2 SMNVEV (reference sequence).